This T cell receptor (beta chain) came from a study of blood T cell repertoires in COVID-19. Study in general: Acute and convalescent COVID-19 samples came from the United States, Italy and Spain. Sources were T cells, B-cell-depleted T cells, or PBMCs; the material itself was cDNA or gDNA.

Original processing notes: It was from reference gene primer amplification that nucleated cell counts were estimated. Sequencing used immunoSEQ multiplex PCR; TCRdb keeps in-frame clones, though not all of them. V and J calls and clone size are as listed in that table; D and trimming were resolved from the DNA. The data show 200,000 to 300,000 clones, around 86% seen once. A Seattle source enrolled patients during active infection and followed them longitudinally. CDR1 and CDR2 from the germline V gene are KGHSH and LQKENI. The CDR3 is made up of 15 amino acids. Losses at the gene ends were 2 bases for V and 3 bases for J; bases not matched to a gene: 2.

The receptor was isolated from a woman in her sixties or seventies with COVID-19, enrolled during active disease. Sequenced material: peripheral blood. V usage is TRBV18 and J usage is TRBJ2-2, with 8 nucleotides matching TRBD1. DNA for the CDR3: TGTGCCAGCTCACCAACACAGGGGGACACCGGGGAGCTGTTTTTT. The encoded protein is CASSPTQGDTGELFF. The full variable domain, its missing parts supplied by reference TRBV18 and TRBJ2-2, is NAGVMQNPRHLVRRRGQEARLRCSPMKGHSHVYWYRQLPEEGLKFMVYLQKENIIDESGMPKERFSAEFPKEGPSILRIQQVVRGDSAAYFCASSPTQGDTGELFFGEGSRLTVL.